Listed below are T cell receptor beta chains from one sample, sequenced in a study of cytomegalovirus exposure and HLA in healthy donors. Data came from immunoSEQ multiplex PCR; TCRdb stores just in-frame clones and leaves some out. The sample holds roughly 78,000 clones, roughly 60% seen once. Specimen: PBMCs. The receptors here all came from a man aged 25-40 years in good health and CMV-seropositive. Each CDR3 is given with its conserved first and last residue. D genes are given only for firm matches. Rows may omit the clone size; those that give it use once, few, many or a size class.

>.|TRBJ1-1|few|TRBV7-9
TGTGCCAGCAGCCCCCCCTCGGGGGGAAACACTGAAGCTTTCTTT
CASSPPSGGNTEAFF
>TRBD1|TRBJ1-5|.|TRBV28
TGTGCCAGCGGACAGGGTTTCAATCAGCCCCAGCATTTT
CASGQGFNQPQHF
>.|TRBJ1-2|.|TRBV5-6
TGTGCCAGCAGCTTGGGAGGGGCGGACAGTACTCGTGGCTACACCTTC
CASSLGGADSTRGYTF
>TRBD1|TRBJ1-6|.|TRBV5-1
TGCGCCAGCAGCTTGGGAGGACAGGGATGGCCACCCCTCCACTTT
CASSLGGQGWPPLHF
>TRBD2|TRBJ2-5|few|TRBV7-6
TGTGCCAGCAGCTTAGGGGGAGGGGCACCCGAGACCCAGTACTTC
CASSLGGGAPETQYF
>TRBD2|TRBJ2-7|.|TRBV5-4
TGTGCCAGCAGCGCGGCGACTAGCGGGGTCTACGAGCAGTACTTC
CASSAATSGVYEQYF
>.|TRBJ1-1|.|TRBV9
TGTGCCAGCAGCGTAGCTGACTCGAACACTGAAGCTTTCTTT
CASSVADSNTEAFF
>.|TRBJ1-4|.|TRBV28
TGTGCCAGCAGTTTGGCTGGGCCCGAAAAACTGTTTTTT
CASSLAGPEKLFF
>.|TRBJ2-2|.|TRBV6-6
TGTGCCAGCAGCCGAGCGGAGGCCCGGGAGCTGTTTTTT
CASSRAEARELFF
>TRBD2|TRBJ2-3|few|TRBV4-2
TGTGCCAGCAGCCTCCAACCACGGGCTAGCGGAATCTCAGATACGCAGTATTTT
CASSLQPRASGISDTQYF
>TRBD1|TRBJ1-3|many|TRBV11-2
TGTGCCAGCAGGGGGACAGGGGATGGAAACACCATATATTTT
CASRGTGDGNTIYF
>.|TRBJ1-4|.|TRBV5-1
TGCGCCAGCAGCTCCACCGGGACATTAAACCCCACTGAAAAACTGTTTTTT
CASSSTGTLNPTEKLFF
>TRBD1|TRBJ2-6|.|TRBV12-5
TGTGCTAGTGGTTTGGTACGGACAGGGAGAACTGGGGCCAACGTCCTGACTTTC
CASGLVRTGRTGANVLTF
>TRBD2|TRBJ2-3|once|TRBV30
TGTGCCTGGAGTTTTAGCGGGGGTGGGTCAGATACGCAGTATTTT
CAWSFSGGGSDTQYF
>.|TRBJ2-5|.|TRBV11-3
TGTGCCAGCAGCTTAGGCCTGGGGGCATTGGAGACCCAGTACTTC
CASSLGLGALETQYF
>TRBD2|TRBJ2-7|.|TRBV18
TGTGCCAGCTCACCTAGCGGGACTTCCTACGAGCAGTACTTC
CASSPSGTSYEQYF
>.|TRBJ1-5|few|TRBV5-5
TGTGCCAGCAGCTTTGGCGGTAACAATCAGCCCCAGCATTTT
CASSFGGNNQPQHF
>TRBD1|TRBJ2-3|.|TRBV11-2
TGTGCCAGCAGCTCGGAACAGGGGCGCCCCCCAGATACGCAGTATTTT
CASSSEQGRPPDTQYF
>TRBD2|TRBJ2-2|once|TRBV28
TGTGCCAGCAGTTTGGCAGGGAGGGCGAACACCGGGGAGCTGTTTTTT
CASSLAGRANTGELFF
>.|TRBJ1-2|.|TRBV27
TGTGCCAGCAGTTCGACCCTTCAGGGTGGCTACACCTTC
CASSSTLQGGYTF
>TRBD2|TRBJ2-1|.|TRBV13
TGTGCCAGCAGCTTTCGGACTAGCGGCTACAATGAGCAGTTCTTC
CASSFRTSGYNEQFF
>.|TRBJ1-6|.|TRBV2
TGTGCCAGCAGTCCAACTCAAAATGTTTCACCCCTCCACTTT
CASSPTQNVSPLHF
>.|TRBJ2-4|few|TRBV4-3
TGCGCCAGCAGCCAAGAGGGCAGGGGAGGGTTGGACATTCAGTACTTC
CASSQEGRGGLDIQYF
>TRBD2|TRBJ2-3|.|TRBV9
TGTGCCAGCAGCGTAGGGCTAGCGGGGAACACAGATACGCAGTATTTT
CASSVGLAGNTDTQYF
>TRBD2|TRBJ2-5|.|TRBV19
TGTGCCAGTAGTATATCGGGCGGGAGAGAGGAGACCCAGTACTTC
CASSISGGREETQYF
>TRBD2|TRBJ2-7|.|TRBV29-1
TGCAGCGTCCTAAAACTAGCGGGAGGACGGTACGAGCAGTACTTC
CSVLKLAGGRYEQYF
>.|TRBJ2-1|.|TRBV4-3
TGCGCCAGCAGCCCGACGGCCAGCTTACTCTCGGGGTCATACAATGAGCAGTTCTTC
CASSPTASLLSGSYNEQFF
>TRBD2|TRBJ2-1|.|TRBV5-1
TGCGCCAGCAATCTGGGAGGGTCGGGACGTGCCTACAATGAGCAGTTCTTC
CASNLGGSGRAYNEQFF